This T cell receptor beta chain was identified in a study of control samples from healthy donors and cancer patients. CDR1 SGHKS and CDR2 YYEKEE come from the germline V gene (reference sequence). With 7 bases removed from V and 0 bases from J, the gap between germline ends came to 10 bases. The CDR3 sequence is 13 residues long. The assay was immunoSEQ multiplex PCR, and TCRdb's table has in-frame clones only and misses some. In the table there are over 10,000 clones, 60% to 85% of which are singletons. This clonotype originated in a male donor with melanoma. The specimen sequenced was formalin-fixed, paraffin-embedded tissue. The chain employs TRBV5-5 and TRBJ1-1, with D hard to call. The CDR3 nucleotides are TGTGCCAGCGATACGGACTTGAACACTGAAGCTTTCTTT. Translating it yields CASDTDLNTEAFF.